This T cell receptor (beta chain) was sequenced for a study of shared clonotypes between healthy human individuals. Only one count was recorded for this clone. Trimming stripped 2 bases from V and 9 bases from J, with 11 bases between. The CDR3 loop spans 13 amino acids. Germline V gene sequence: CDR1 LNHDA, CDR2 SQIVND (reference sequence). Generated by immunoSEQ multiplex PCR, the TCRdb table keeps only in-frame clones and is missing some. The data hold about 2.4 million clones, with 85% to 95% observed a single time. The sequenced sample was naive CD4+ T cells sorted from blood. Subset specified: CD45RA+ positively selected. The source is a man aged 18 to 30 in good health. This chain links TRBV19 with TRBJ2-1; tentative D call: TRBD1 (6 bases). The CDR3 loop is CASSITGSGEQFF. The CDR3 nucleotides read TGTGCCAGTAGTATAACAGGGAGCGGTGAGCAGTTCTTC. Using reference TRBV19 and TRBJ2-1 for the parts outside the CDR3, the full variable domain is DGGITQSPKYLFRKEGQNVTLSCEQNLNHDAMYWYRQDPGQGLRLIYYSQIVNDFQKGDIAEGYSVSREKKESFPLTVTSAQKNPTAFYLCASSITGSGEQFFGPGTRLTVL.